This entry features one T cell receptor beta chain sequence. The data were taken from a study of blood T cell repertoires in COVID-19. The overall study: Specimens from acute and convalescent COVID-19 originated in the United States, Italy and Spain. From T cells, B-cell-depleted T cells, or PBMCs came the material, which was cDNA or gDNA.

Germline V gives CDR1 GTSNPN, CDR2 SVGIG (reference sequence). The CDR3 covers 13 residues. V lost 0 bases, J lost 4 bases, and 7 bases lay in between. Sequenced by immunoSEQ multiplex PCR; TCRdb stores in-frame clones only, minus some. This table has roughly 400,000 clones, approximately 91% appearing once. The chain couples TRBV30 to TRBJ1-5, with D hard to call. Sample: PBMCs or T cells enriched from blood (not recorded which). The TCR originated in a woman aged 18-29 years who had been exposed to COVID-19. The CDR3 reads CAWSVRVNQPQHF. CDR3 DNA: TGTGCCTGGAGTGTACGAGTTAATCAGCCCCAGCATTTT.